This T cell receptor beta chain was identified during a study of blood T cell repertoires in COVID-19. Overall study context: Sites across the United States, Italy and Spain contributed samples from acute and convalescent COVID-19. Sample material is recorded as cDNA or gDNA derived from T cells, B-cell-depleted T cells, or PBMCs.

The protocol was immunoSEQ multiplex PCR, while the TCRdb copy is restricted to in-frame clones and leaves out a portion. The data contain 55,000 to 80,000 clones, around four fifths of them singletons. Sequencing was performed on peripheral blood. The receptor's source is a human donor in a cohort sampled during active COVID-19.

Here the CDR3 reads CASSLGGGLGNQPQHF. CDR3 sequence (DNA): TGTGCCAGCAGCTTGGGGGGGGGTTTGGGCAATCAGCCCCAGCATTTT. The chain joins TRBV5-4 to TRBJ1-5; D might be TRBD1 (5 bases). The CDR3 extends over 16 amino acids. Per germline, CDR1 SGHNT and CDR2 YYREEE (reference sequence). Trimming removed 0 bases from V and 2 bases from J, with 12 bases in between. The full variable domain, completed using reference TRBV5-4 and TRBJ1-5, is ETGVTQSPTHLIKTRGQQVTLRCSSQSGHNTVSWYQQALGQGPQFIFQYYREEENGRGNFPPRFSGLQFPNYSSELNVNALELDDSALYLCASSLGGGLGNQPQHFGDGTRLSIL.